This TCR beta chain originates from a study of long-term antiretroviral therapy in people with HIV. Study-wide findings and caveats: The data indicate that diversity increased after ART but remained below transplant donor controls.

This CDR3 is 16 amino acids long. Trimming took off 5 bases at V and 0 bases at J, with 15 bases between the two ends. CDR1 and CDR2 from the germline V gene are SGHTA and FQGNSA. Run at survey level, the immunoSEQ assay was version v3.0. Assay used: immunoSEQ multiplex PCR; TCRdb lists only in-frame clones, some missing. This sample has 42,000 or so clones, with more than 80% found just once. A remark on this clone: Its antigen is unknown.

V gene TRBV7-2 combines with J gene TRBJ2-3, with D uncertain. The receptor comes from a woman aged 50 to 60 with HIV. The sample here was unsorted PBMCs, taken 3.1 years after starting antiretroviral therapy. The CDR3: CASSPTARISTDTQYF. The CDR3 DNA reads TGTGCCAGCAGCCCTACTGCGAGGATTAGCACAGATACGCAGTATTTT.